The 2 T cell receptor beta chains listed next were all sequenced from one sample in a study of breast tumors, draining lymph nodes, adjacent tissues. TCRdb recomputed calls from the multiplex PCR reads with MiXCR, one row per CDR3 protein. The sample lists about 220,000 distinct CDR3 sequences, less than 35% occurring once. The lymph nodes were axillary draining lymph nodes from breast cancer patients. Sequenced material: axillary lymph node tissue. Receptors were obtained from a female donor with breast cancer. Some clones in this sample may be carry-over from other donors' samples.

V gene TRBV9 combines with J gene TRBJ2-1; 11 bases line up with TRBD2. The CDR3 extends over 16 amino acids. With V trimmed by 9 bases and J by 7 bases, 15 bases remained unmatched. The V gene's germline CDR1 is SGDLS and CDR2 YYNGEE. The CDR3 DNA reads TGTGCCACCAGTGATGCACTAGCGGGAGTAGGGAATGAGCAGTTCTTC. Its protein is CATSDALAGVGNEQFF.

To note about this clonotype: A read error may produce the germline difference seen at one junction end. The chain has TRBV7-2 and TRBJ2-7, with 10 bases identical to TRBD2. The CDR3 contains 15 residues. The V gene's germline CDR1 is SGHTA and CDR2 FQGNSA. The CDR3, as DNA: TGTGCCAGCAGTCTGACTAGCGGGCTGCAGTGCGAGCAGCACTTC. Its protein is CASSLTSGLQCEQHF.